This entry describes one TCR beta chain. Trimming removed 2 bases at V and 5 bases at J, with 10 bases between. Per the germline V gene, CDR1 is LGHDT and CDR2 is YNNKEL (reference sequence). The CDR3 consists of 13 residues. The data were produced by immunoSEQ multiplex PCR, yet TCRdb's version contains in-frame clones alone and is incomplete. Altogether 95,000 to 150,000 clones are present, over 65% being singletons, with the ten largest covering about 4.5%. This sample is part of a study of blood T cell repertoires in COVID-19. V usage is TRBV3-1 (or the pseudogene TRBV3-2) and J usage is TRBJ2-7, with no clear D. Sequenced input: peripheral blood. The source is a woman in her 70s with acute or convalescent COVID-19. The CDR3 reads CASSQHGVHEQYF. CDR3 coding DNA: TGTGCCAGCAGCCAACACGGAGTCCACGAGCAGTACTTC.